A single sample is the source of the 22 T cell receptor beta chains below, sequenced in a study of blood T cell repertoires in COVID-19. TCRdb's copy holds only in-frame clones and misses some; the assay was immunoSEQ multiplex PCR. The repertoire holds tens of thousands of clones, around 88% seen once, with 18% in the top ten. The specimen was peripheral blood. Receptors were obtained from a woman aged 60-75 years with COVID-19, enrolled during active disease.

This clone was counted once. CDR3 in amino acids: CASSLSFAPGNQPQHF. CDR3 bases: TGTGCCAGCTCCCTATCTTTCGCTCCGGGCAATCAGCCCCAGCATTTT. The chain links TRBV18 to TRBJ1-5, with D uncertain. The CDR3 has 16 residues. Germline values: CDR1 KGHSH, CDR2 LQKENI. The ends were cut back, 6 bases at V and 2 bases at J, with 17 bases in the middle.

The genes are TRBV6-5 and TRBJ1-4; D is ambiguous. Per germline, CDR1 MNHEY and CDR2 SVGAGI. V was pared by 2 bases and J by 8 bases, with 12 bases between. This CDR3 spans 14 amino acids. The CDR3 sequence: CASSYGAGGEKLFF. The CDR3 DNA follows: TGTGCCAGCAGTTACGGTGCCGGCGGGGAAAAACTGTTTTTT.

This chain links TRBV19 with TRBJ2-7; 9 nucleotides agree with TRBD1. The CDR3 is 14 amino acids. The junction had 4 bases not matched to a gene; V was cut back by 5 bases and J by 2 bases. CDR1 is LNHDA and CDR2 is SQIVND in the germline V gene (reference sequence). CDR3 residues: CASSGQGPTYEQYF. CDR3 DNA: TGTGCCAGTAGTGGACAGGGGCCTACCTACGAGCAGTACTTC.

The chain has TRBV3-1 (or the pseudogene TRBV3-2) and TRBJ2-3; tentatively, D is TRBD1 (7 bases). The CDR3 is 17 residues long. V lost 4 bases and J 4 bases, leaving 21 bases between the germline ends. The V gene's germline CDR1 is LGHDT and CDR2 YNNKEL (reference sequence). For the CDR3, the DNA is TGTGCCAGCAGCCCGGGAGAGGGGGCGCCGTATGCAGATACGCAGTATTTT. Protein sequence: CASSPGEGAPYADTQYF.

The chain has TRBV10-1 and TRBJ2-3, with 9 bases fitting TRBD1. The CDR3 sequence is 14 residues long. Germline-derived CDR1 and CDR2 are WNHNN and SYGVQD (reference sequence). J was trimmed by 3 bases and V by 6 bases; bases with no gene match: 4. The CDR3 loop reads CASSRGQGTDTQYF. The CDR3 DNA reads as TGCGCCAGCAGCCGGGGACAGGGAACAGATACGCAGTATTTT.

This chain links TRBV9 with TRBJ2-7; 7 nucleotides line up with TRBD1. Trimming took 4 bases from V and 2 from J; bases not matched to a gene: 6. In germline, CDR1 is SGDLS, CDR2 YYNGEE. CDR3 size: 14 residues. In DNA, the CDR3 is TGTGCCAGCAGCCCGACAGGGAGAACCTACGAGCAGTACTTC. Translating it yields CASSPTGRTYEQYF.

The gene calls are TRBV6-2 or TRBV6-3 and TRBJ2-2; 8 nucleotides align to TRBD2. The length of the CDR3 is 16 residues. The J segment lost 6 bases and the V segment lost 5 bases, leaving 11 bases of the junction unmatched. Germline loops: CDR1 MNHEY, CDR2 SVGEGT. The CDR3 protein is CASSTNRGGLPGELFF. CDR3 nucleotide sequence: TGTGCCAGCAGTACGAACCGGGGGGGCCTTCCCGGGGAGCTGTTTTTT.

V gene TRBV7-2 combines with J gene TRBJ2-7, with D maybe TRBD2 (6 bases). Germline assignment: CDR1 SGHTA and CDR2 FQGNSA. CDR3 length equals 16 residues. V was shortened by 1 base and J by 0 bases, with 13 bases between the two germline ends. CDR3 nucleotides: TGTGCCAGCAGCTTAGGTGTTGCGGGGATCTCCTACGAGCAGTACTTC. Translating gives CASSLGVAGISYEQYF.

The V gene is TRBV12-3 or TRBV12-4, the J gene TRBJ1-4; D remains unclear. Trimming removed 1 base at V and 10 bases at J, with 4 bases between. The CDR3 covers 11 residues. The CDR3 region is CASSLVGKLFF. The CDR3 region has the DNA TGTGCCAGCAGTTTAGTCGGAAAACTGTTTTTT.

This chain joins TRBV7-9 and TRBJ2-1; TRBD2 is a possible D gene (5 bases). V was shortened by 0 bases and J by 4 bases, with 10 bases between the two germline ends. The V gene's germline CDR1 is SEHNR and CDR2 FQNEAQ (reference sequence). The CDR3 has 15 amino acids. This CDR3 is CASSLALGLYNEQFF. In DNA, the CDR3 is TGTGCCAGCAGCTTAGCCCTCGGACTGTACAATGAGCAGTTCTTC. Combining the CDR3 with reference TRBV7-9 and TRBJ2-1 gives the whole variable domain DTGVSQNPRHKITKRGQNVTFRCDPISEHNRLYWYRQTLGQGPEFLTYFQNEAQLEKSRLLSDRFSAERPKGSFSTLEIQRTEQGDSAMYLCASSLALGLYNEQFFGPGTRLTVL.

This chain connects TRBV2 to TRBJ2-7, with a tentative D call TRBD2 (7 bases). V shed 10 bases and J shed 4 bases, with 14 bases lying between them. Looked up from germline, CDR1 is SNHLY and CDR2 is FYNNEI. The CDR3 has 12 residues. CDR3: CATHGGRYEQYF. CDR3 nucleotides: TGTGCCACCCACGGGGGGCGGTACGAGCAGTACTTC.

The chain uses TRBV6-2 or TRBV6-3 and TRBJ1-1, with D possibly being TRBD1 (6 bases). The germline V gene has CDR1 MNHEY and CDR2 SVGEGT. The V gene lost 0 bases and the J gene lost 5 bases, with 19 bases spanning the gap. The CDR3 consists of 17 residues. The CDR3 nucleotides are TGTGCCAGCAGTTACTCAGGCTCGCAGGGGTGGGTTACTGAAGCTTTCTTT. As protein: CASSYSGSQGWVTEAFF.

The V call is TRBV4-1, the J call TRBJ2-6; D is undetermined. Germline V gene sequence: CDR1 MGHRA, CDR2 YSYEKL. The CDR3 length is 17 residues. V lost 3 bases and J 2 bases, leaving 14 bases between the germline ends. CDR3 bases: TGCGCCAGCAGCCAGTTTCCAGGCTTTCCTGGGGCCAACGTCCTGACTTTC. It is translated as CASSQFPGFPGANVLTF.

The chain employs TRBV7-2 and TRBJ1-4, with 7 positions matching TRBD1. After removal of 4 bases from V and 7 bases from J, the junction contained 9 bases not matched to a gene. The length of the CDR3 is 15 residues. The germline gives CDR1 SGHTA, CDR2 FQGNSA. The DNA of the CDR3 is TGTGCCAGCAGCTCCCCAGGGGGAATGGGTGAAAAACTGTTTTTT. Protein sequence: CASSSPGGMGEKLFF.

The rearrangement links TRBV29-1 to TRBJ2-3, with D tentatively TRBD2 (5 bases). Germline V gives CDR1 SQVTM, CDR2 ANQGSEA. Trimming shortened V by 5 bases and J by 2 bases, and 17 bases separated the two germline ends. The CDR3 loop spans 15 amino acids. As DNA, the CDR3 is TGCAGCGTTCTGGACTCCCCGAAGGACACAGATACGCAGTATTTT. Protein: CSVLDSPKDTDTQYF.

The CDR3 coding sequence is TGTGCCATCAGTGGGACAGCCGAAACTAACTATGGCTACACCTTC. Its protein is CAISGTAETNYGYTF. The chain employs TRBV10-3 and TRBJ1-2; D perhaps matches TRBD1 (6 bases). Per the germline V gene, CDR1 is ENHRY and CDR2 is SYGVKD. V dropped 4 bases and J dropped 0 bases, with 12 bases sitting between them. This CDR3 spans 15 amino acids.

In DNA form, the CDR3 reads TGCAGTGCTAGTGGGGCCACAGTGCCTGAGCAGTTCTTC. Its translation is CSASGATVPEQFF. This chain joins TRBV20-1 and TRBJ2-1; D is possibly TRBD1 (5 bases). Germline loops: CDR1 DFQATT, CDR2 SNEGSKA (reference sequence). The V end was cut by 3 bases, the J end by 9 bases, with 15 bases between. CDR3 length: 13 residues.

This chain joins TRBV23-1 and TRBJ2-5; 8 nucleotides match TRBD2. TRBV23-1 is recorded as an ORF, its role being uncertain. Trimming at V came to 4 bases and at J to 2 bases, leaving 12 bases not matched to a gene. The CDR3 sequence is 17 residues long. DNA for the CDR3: TGCGCCAGCAGTCGCTCCCTCCACCGCGGGGGGCAAGAGACCCAGTACTTC. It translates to CASSRSLHRGGQETQYF.

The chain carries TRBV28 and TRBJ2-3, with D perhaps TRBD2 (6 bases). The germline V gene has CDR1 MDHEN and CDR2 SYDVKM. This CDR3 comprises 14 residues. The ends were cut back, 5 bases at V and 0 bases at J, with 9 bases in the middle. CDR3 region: CASSRDFSTDTQYF. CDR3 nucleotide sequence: TGTGCCAGCAGTAGGGACTTTAGCACAGATACGCAGTATTTT. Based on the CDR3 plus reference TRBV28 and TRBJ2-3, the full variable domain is DVKVTQSSRYLVKRTGEKVFLECVQDMDHENMFWYRQDPGLGLRLIYFSYDVKMKEKGDIPEGYSVSREKKERFSLILESASTNQTSMYLCASSRDFSTDTQYFGPGTRLTVL.

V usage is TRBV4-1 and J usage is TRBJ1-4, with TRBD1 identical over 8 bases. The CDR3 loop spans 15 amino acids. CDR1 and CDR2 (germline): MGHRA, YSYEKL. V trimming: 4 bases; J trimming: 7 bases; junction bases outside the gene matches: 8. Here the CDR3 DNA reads TGCGCCAGCAGCCCTGCCGGACAGGGATCTGAAAAACTGTTTTTT. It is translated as CASSPAGQGSEKLFF.

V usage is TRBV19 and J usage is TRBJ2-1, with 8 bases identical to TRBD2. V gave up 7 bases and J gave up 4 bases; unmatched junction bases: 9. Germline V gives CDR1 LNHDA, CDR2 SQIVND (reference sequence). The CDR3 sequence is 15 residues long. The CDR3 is CASNQGRGAYNEQFF. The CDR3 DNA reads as TGTGCCAGTAACCAGGGGCGGGGGGCTTACAATGAGCAGTTCTTC.

CDR3 in amino acids: CASSYRGSSYEQYF. The CDR3 DNA reads TGTGCCAGCAGTTACCGGGGTAGCTCCTACGAGCAGTACTTC. The chain carries TRBV6-2 or TRBV6-3 and TRBJ2-7; the D gene is possibly TRBD2 (5 bases). Germline V gives CDR1 MNHEY, CDR2 SVGEGT. Trimming stripped 2 bases from V and 0 bases from J, with 8 bases between. The CDR3 length is 14 residues.